This T cell receptor beta chain was found in a study of shared clonotypes between healthy human individuals. The study, taken as a whole, reports: Generation probabilities of non-shared clonotypes were lower (relative to those shared by all four donors).

Both subsets, CD45RA+ naive and CD45RA-negative memory, were split from the CD4+ cells. Produced via immunoSEQ multiplex PCR; TCRdb's table is partial and in-frame only. The sample lists about 680,000 clones, around 72% occurring once. Germline loops: CDR1 SSHAT, CDR2 FNYEAQ (reference sequence). CDR3 length: 13 residues. Trimming cost V 4 bases and J 0 bases, with 6 bases left between them. Concerning this clone itself: Its target is unknown.

Sequenced material: memory CD4+ T cells sorted from blood. Sample subset: CD45RA-negative fraction. This chain uses TRBV7-7 with TRBJ2-5; the D is unclear. The origin of this receptor is a woman aged 30 to 39 in good health. The CDR3 DNA reads as TGTGCCAGCAGCTCCAGACACCAAGAGACCCAGTACTTC. Protein sequence: CASSSRHQETQYF.